This T cell receptor beta chain was profiled in a study of technical replicates of blood from four donors. CDR1 SGHRS and CDR2 YFSETQ come from the germline V gene. This CDR3 contains 15 residues. The V and J ends lost 1 base and 2 bases respectively, with 12 bases between them. The count of this clone is one. The data were produced by immunoSEQ multiplex PCR, yet TCRdb's version contains in-frame clones alone and is incomplete. The sample carries 55,000 to 80,000 clones, around 97% recorded once. The TCR comes from a human donor in good health. The V gene is TRBV5-1, the J gene TRBJ2-5; D possibly corresponds to TRBD1 (7 bases). Sequenced: T cells isolated from PBMCs. The CDR3 spells CASSLSGGLQETQYF. In DNA form, the CDR3 reads TGCGCCAGCAGCTTGTCAGGGGGGCTTCAAGAGACCCAGTACTTC.